The 30 T cell receptor beta chains in this list originate from one sample, sequenced in a study of CD8+CD57+ T cells in acquired aplastic anemia. The template used for profiling TCR beta VDJ and CDR3 was genomic DNA. Using its own MiXCR run on the reads, TCRdb lists one record per CDR3 protein. The data show 200,000 to 250,000 distinct CDR3 sequences, about 59% seen once. What was sequenced was sorted CD4+, CD8+, or CD8+CD57+ T cells (not recorded which) from PBMCs. The receptor source for this set is a human donor in good health.

There are many counts of this clonotype. V and J are TRBV6-1 and TRBJ2-7; no clear D gene. The germline V gene encodes CDR1 MNHNS and CDR2 SASEGT. Trimming took off 10 bases at V and 0 bases at J, with 22 bases between the two ends. This CDR3 region has 16 residues. CDR3 DNA sequence: TGTGCCATTCAACCCCCTGCCTGGGGAAACTCCTACGAGCAGTACTTC. It yields the protein CAIQPPAWGNSYEQYF.

The gene calls are TRBV10-1 and TRBJ2-7; possible D gene TRBD2, 6 bases. The CDR3 contains 19 residues. V was trimmed by 3 bases and J by 4 bases, leaving 28 bases between them. CDR1 is WNHNN and CDR2 is SYGVQD in the germline V gene (reference sequence). CDR3: CASSDGVGVGRYVGYEQYF. The CDR3 nucleotides are TGCGCCAGCAGTGATGGGGTAGGGGTGGGGAGGTATGTGGGGTACGAGCAGTACTTC.

Ten or more counts support this clonotype. The chain carries TRBV5-1 and TRBJ2-2, with 10 bases fitting TRBD2. This CDR3 spans 16 amino acids. The ends lost 2 bases at V and 3 bases at J; junction bases unmatched: 4. Germline-derived CDR1 and CDR2 are SGHRS and YFSETQ. The CDR3 spells CASSFLAGVDTGELFF. DNA of the CDR3: TGCGCCAGCAGCTTCCTAGCGGGAGTGGACACCGGGGAGCTGTTTTTT.

The rearrangement links TRBV7-2 to TRBJ2-3, with TRBD2 matching 7 bases. V trimming: 2 bases; J trimming: 1 base; junction bases outside the gene matches: 15. The CDR3 extends over 19 amino acids. CDR1 is SGHTA and CDR2 is FQGNSA in the germline V gene. CDR3 loop: CASSLLFSRWAGGTDTQYF. CDR3 nucleotides: TGTGCCAGCAGCTTATTGTTTAGCAGGTGGGCGGGGGGCACAGATACGCAGTATTTT.

The chain links TRBV20-1 to TRBJ1-1, with D maybe TRBD1 (5 bases). The CDR3 is 12 residues long. Deletions cut 7 bases from V and 0 bases from J, with 9 bases between. Germline V gene data show CDR1 as DFQATT and CDR2 as SNEGSKA (reference sequence). The CDR3 protein is CSGDGMNTEAFF. The CDR3 bases are TGCAGTGGGGACGGCATGAACACTGAAGCTTTCTTT.

The chain is built from TRBV7-9 and TRBJ1-2, with D maybe TRBD1 (5 bases). The CDR3 covers 12 residues. Deletions cut 1 base from V and 12 bases from J, with 12 bases between. In germline, CDR1 is SEHNR, CDR2 FQNEAQ (reference sequence). The CDR3 reads CASSLESGGHTF. In DNA form, the CDR3 reads TGTGCCAGCAGCTTAGAAAGTGGGGGTCACACCTTC.

V and J are TRBV24-1 and TRBJ1-2; D is perhaps TRBD1 (6 bases). Germline lookup yields CDR1 KGHDR and CDR2 SFDVKD. This CDR3 contains 13 residues. Trimming took off 3 bases at V and 2 bases at J, with 6 bases between the two ends. CDR3 bases: TGTGCCACCAGTGATACAGGGAACTATGGCTACACCTTC. It translates to CATSDTGNYGYTF.

This chain joins TRBV28 and TRBJ2-2; TRBD1 matches 10 bases. This CDR3 has 15 residues. The ends lost 5 bases at V and 5 bases at J; junction bases unmatched: 5. Germline CDR1 and CDR2: MDHEN and SYDVKM. CDR3: CASSQTGGATGELFF. In nucleotides, the CDR3 is TGTGCCAGCAGTCAGACAGGGGGCGCGACCGGGGAGCTGTTTTTT. Full variable domain (remainder filled in from reference TRBV28 and TRBJ2-2): DVKVTQSSRYLVKRTGEKVFLECVQDMDHENMFWYRQDPGLGLRLIYFSYDVKMKEKGDIPEGYSVSREKKERFSLILESASTNQTSMYLCASSQTGGATGELFFGEGSRLTVL.

CDR3 nucleotides: TGTGCCAGCAGCCCTACGGGTCGGAAGGACTATGGCTACACCTTC. Translation: CASSPTGRKDYGYTF. The rearrangement uses TRBV7-2 and TRBJ1-2; D gene unclear. Germline CDR1 SGHTA, CDR2 FQGNSA. Trimming left V 5 bases short and J 3 bases short, with 16 bases between. The CDR3 runs to 15 residues.

This chain links TRBV5-8 with TRBJ2-2, with D uncertain. The CDR3 is 17 residues long. CDR1 SGHTS and CDR2 YDEGEE come from the germline V gene. Trimming pared 4 bases from V and 1 base from J, leaving 17 bases between. The CDR3 is CASSQDIILMNTGELFF. CDR3 bases: TGTGCCAGCAGCCAAGATATCATCCTAATGAACACCGGGGAGCTGTTTTTT.

Here the CDR3 reads CSARSGSGGETQYF. The CDR3 DNA sequence: TGCAGTGCTAGGTCTGGGTCCGGGGGGGAGACCCAGTACTTC. The genes are TRBV20-1 and TRBJ2-5; 7 bases match TRBD2. The CDR3 runs to 14 residues. Germline CDR1 DFQATT, CDR2 SNEGSKA (reference sequence). J gave up 5 bases and V 3 bases, and 9 bases lay outside the gene matches.

In nucleotides, the CDR3 is TGTGCCAGCAGCCAAGTACTAGCGGGGGTCTACAATGAGCAGTTCTTC. Its protein product is CASSQVLAGVYNEQFF. The chain employs TRBV14 and TRBJ2-1; 11 bases agree with TRBD2. The V gene's germline CDR1 is SGHDN and CDR2 FVKESK. This CDR3 contains 16 residues. Germline trimming cut 1 base from V and 3 bases from J; bases unmatched to any gene: 2.

This chain links TRBV15 with TRBJ1-5; D call uncertain. Trimming took 4 bases from V and 7 from J, leaving 8 bases between them. The CDR3 contains 12 residues. Germline V gene data show CDR1 as LNHNV and CDR2 as YYDKDF (reference sequence). CDR3 nucleotides: TGTGCCACCAGCATATTGGCGCAGCCCCAGCATTTT. Amino acid sequence: CATSILAQPQHF.

This clonotype was seen repeatedly, ten times or more. The chain has TRBV5-1 and TRBJ2-1; 14 bases map to TRBD2. CDR1 and CDR2 from the germline V gene are SGHRS and YFSETQ. The CDR3 runs to 17 residues. After removal of 4 bases from V and 5 bases from J, the junction contained 8 bases not matched to a gene. DNA for the CDR3: TGCGCCAGCAGCCCCCCCGGGACTAGCGGGAGCGACAATGAGCAGTTCTTC. This codes for CASSPPGTSGSDNEQFF.

The V gene is TRBV2, the J gene TRBJ1-1; possible D gene TRBD1, 5 bases. Trimming left V 10 bases short and J 7 bases short, with 10 bases between. CDR3 size: 10 residues. Germline CDR1 SNHLY, CDR2 FYNNEI. The CDR3 loop is CAKDSFEAFF. The CDR3 region has the DNA TGTGCCAAAGACAGCTTTGAAGCTTTCTTT.

The V and J genes are TRBV5-1 and TRBJ2-7, with a possible D match to TRBD1 (5 bases). V lost 0 bases and J 4 bases, leaving 14 bases between the germline ends. The CDR3 is 15 residues long. Germline CDR1 SGHRS, CDR2 YFSETQ. CDR3 sequence (DNA): TGCGCCAGCAGCTTGGGTCAGGGTCGCGGTTACGAGCAGTACTTC. Its protein product is CASSLGQGRGYEQYF.

The V gene is TRBV5-4, the J gene TRBJ2-4; TRBD1 matches at 8 bases. The CDR3 length is 16 residues. CDR1 is SGHNT, CDR2 YYREEE, per germline (reference sequence). Trimming took 4 bases from V and 2 from J; bases not matched to a gene: 8. This chain's CDR3 is CASSHDGQGPKNIQYF. DNA for the CDR3: TGTGCCAGCAGCCATGACGGACAGGGACCCAAAAACATTCAGTACTTC.

The chain combines TRBV29-1 with TRBJ2-3; 9 positions match TRBD2. Germline assignment: CDR1 SQVTM and CDR2 ANQGSEA. V lost 7 bases, J lost 0 bases, and 5 bases stayed unmatched. The CDR3 has 14 residues. Here the CDR3 reads CSAATSGSTDTQYF. CDR3 nucleotides: TGCAGCGCTGCGACTAGCGGCAGCACAGATACGCAGTATTTT.

Worth noting for this clonotype: At one boundary the junction diverges from the germline segment, which might be a read error. The chain links TRBV7-8 to TRBJ1-1; no clear D. CDR1 and CDR2 (germline): SGHVS, FQNEAQ. The CDR3 is made up of 21 amino acids. Written as DNA, the CDR3 is TGCGCCAGCACCCAGAATCCCTCCCCGGGGTATAACACAGATACGAACACTGAAGCTTTCTTT. This sequence encodes CASTQNPSPGYNTDTNTEAFF.

This chain connects TRBV28 to TRBJ1-6; maybe TRBD1 (5 bases). From germline, CDR1 is MDHEN and CDR2 SYDVKM. Between the trimmed V and J ends, which lost 6 bases and 2 bases, there was a span of 11 bases. The CDR3 has 15 amino acids. The DNA for the CDR3 is TGTGCCAGCAGCGAGACAGAGACCTATAATTCACCCCTCCACTTT. Translating gives CASSETETYNSPLHF. The variable domain in full, completed from reference TRBV28 and TRBJ1-6, reads DVKVTQSSRYLVKRTGEKVFLECVQDMDHENMFWYRQDPGLGLRLIYFSYDVKMKEKGDIPEGYSVSREKKERFSLILESASTNQTSMYLCASSETETYNSPLHFGNGTRLTVT.

This clonotype was seen more than once but under ten times. The V and J genes are TRBV6-2 or TRBV6-3 and TRBJ2-1; 12 nucleotides agree with TRBD2. This CDR3 has 17 amino acids. In germline, CDR1 is MNHEY, CDR2 SVGEGT. Trimming removed 2 bases from V and 6 bases from J; junction bases left unmatched: 8. CDR3 sequence (DNA): TGTGCCAGCAGTTACACCACTAGCGGGGGGACGACCAATGAGCAGTTCTTC. Protein sequence: CASSYTTSGGTTNEQFF.

This chain uses TRBV20-1 with TRBJ1-3; D not resolved. CDR1 and CDR2 (germline): DFQATT, SNEGSKA (reference sequence). The CDR3 has 12 amino acids. The V end was cut by 0 bases, the J end by 5 bases, with 5 bases between. This CDR3 is CSARDDRNTIYF. DNA of the CDR3: TGCAGTGCTAGAGATGACAGAAACACCATATATTTT.

This rearrangement joins TRBV5-1 to TRBJ2-7, with TRBD2 matching over 11 bases. V gave up 2 bases and J gave up 6 bases; unmatched junction bases: 7. There are 15 residues in the CDR3. The germline V gene encodes CDR1 SGHRS and CDR2 YFSETQ. In nucleotides, the CDR3 is TGCGCCAGCAGCTTCACTAGCGGGAGCGGGGGCGAGCAGTACTTC. This encodes CASSFTSGSGGEQYF. The full variable domain, rest sourced from reference TRBV5-1 and TRBJ2-7, is KAGVTQTPRYLIKTRGQQVTLSCSPISGHRSVSWYQQTPGQGLQFLFEYFSETQRNKGNFPGRFSGRQFSNSRSEMNVSTLELGDSALYLCASSFTSGSGGEQYFGPGTRLTVT.

V is TRBV24-1 and J is TRBJ2-7; D is ambiguous. V gave up 1 base and J gave up 7 bases, with 10 bases separating them. The CDR3 totals 13 residues. CDR1 KGHDR and CDR2 SFDVKD come from the germline V gene. CDR3 bases: TGTGCCACCAGTGATTTTCCCCCCGGGGAGCAGTACTTC. Its protein product is CATSDFPPGEQYF.

In its sample, this clonotype was seen a few times. This may be a read error, as it is one base from a much larger clone. The gene calls are TRBV28 and TRBJ2-7; D possibly corresponds to TRBD2 (6 bases). The V gene's germline CDR1 is MDHEN and CDR2 SYDVKM. This CDR3 has 14 amino acids. As DNA, the CDR3 is TGTGCCAGCAGTTTCCGCGGGATAGGCTACGAGCAGCACTTC. Translation: CASSFRGIGYEQHF.

V gene TRBV19 combines with J gene TRBJ1-1, with 8 bases lining up with TRBD1. This CDR3 region has 15 residues. V shed 5 bases and J 3 bases; nucleotides not matched to a gene: 8. Germline-derived CDR1 and CDR2 are LNHDA and SQIVND (reference sequence). CDR3 sequence: CASSSRQGPYTEAFF. The CDR3 nucleotides are TGTGCCAGTAGTTCCCGACAGGGGCCGTACACTGAAGCTTTCTTT.

This chain connects TRBV25-1 to TRBJ2-7; no clear D gene. The CDR3 has 13 amino acids. Trimming removed 9 bases at V and 2 bases at J, with 14 bases between. Germline V gene data show CDR1 as MGHDK and CDR2 as SYGVNS. CDR3: CASKDPNTYEQYF. In nucleotides, the CDR3 is TGTGCCAGTAAGGACCCAAACACCTACGAGCAGTACTTC.

V is TRBV7-2 and J is TRBJ1-6; 10 nucleotides line up with TRBD1. Germline V lookup: CDR1 SGHTA, CDR2 FQGNSA. V dropped 4 bases and J dropped 7; count of bases not matched to a gene: 7. The CDR3 totals 16 residues. This CDR3 is CASSWNWDRGNSPLHF. In DNA, the CDR3 is TGTGCCAGCAGCTGGAATTGGGACAGGGGCAATTCACCCCTCCACTTT.

The chain joins TRBV20-1 to TRBJ1-6; 9 bases align to TRBD1. J was trimmed by 7 bases and V by 6 bases; bases with no gene match: 13. Germline-derived CDR1 and CDR2 are DFQATT and SNEGSKA (reference sequence). The CDR3 totals 16 residues. In DNA form, the CDR3 reads TGCAGTGCCTCACAGGGGGCAAGGGTCGGAAATTCACCCCTCCACTTT. Its protein is CSASQGARVGNSPLHF.

The J gene is TRBJ2-3, the V gene TRBV2, with D possibly TRBD2 on 6 matching bases. Trimming left V 6 bases short and J 0 bases short, with 13 bases between. Germline V gene lookup returns CDR1 SNHLY and CDR2 FYNNEI. This CDR3 has 15 amino acids. CDR3 nucleotide sequence: TGTGCCAGCAGAGCCTCTAGCGACAGCACAGATACGCAGTATTTT. Its translation: CASRASSDSTDTQYF. Using reference TRBV2 and TRBJ2-3 for the parts outside the CDR3, the full variable domain is EPEVTQTPSHQVTQMGQEVILRCVPISNHLYFYWYRQILGQKVEFLVSFYNNEISEKSEIFDDQFSVERPDGSNFTLKIRSTKLEDSAMYFCASRASSDSTDTQYFGPGTRLTVL.